Listed below are T cell receptor beta chains from one sample, sequenced in a study of T-cell memory formation after mild COVID-19. Using its own MiXCR run on the 5' RACE reads, TCRdb lists one record per CDR3 protein. In the table there are about 340,000 distinct CDR3 sequences, about 15% of which are singletons. Sequencing was done on a sample of PBMCs or a T cell subset sorted from them (not recorded which). The receptors originated from a man aged 18 to 29 who had mild COVID-19 (a few samples of this study predate the infection). Cell type and time point are not known. Both conserved end residues are part of each CDR3. The D gene is left open where the match is weak. Only part of the rows carry a size: once, few, many, or a class if the clone is expanded.

CDR3	DNA	V	J	D	size
CASSSRGRGDDTQYF	TGTGCCAGCAGCTCTCGGGGGCGGGGGGATGATACGCAGTATTTT	TRBV7-8	TRBJ2-3	TRBD2	many
CASSPRQKQETQYF	TGTGCCAGCAGCCCTCGTCAGAAACAAGAGACCCAGTACTTC	TRBV7-3	TRBJ2-5	NA	many
CASSQDLGGRGGTDTQYF	TGCGCCAGCAGCCAAGACCTCGGTGGGAGGGGGGGCACAGATACGCAGTATTTT	TRBV4-3	TRBJ2-3	NA	NA
CSALSWGDDAGANVLTF	TGCAGCGCCCTATCGTGGGGGGATGATGCCGGGGCCAACGTCCTGACTTTC	TRBV29-1	TRBJ2-6	NA	few
CASSLSSLVRTDTQYF	TGTGCCAGCAGTTTATCGTCACTAGTTCGCACAGATACGCAGTATTTT	TRBV27	TRBJ2-3	NA	NA
CASSFRDRNEKLFF	TGTGCCAGCAGCTTCCGGGACAGAAATGAAAAACTGTTTTTT	TRBV5-6	TRBJ1-4	TRBD1	NA
CASSLGQGYDEQYF	TGCGCCAGCAGCTTGGGACAGGGGTATGACGAGCAGTACTTC	TRBV5-1	TRBJ2-7	TRBD1	few
CASSFDSGRNYGYTF	TGTGCCAGCAGCTTCGATTCAGGGCGCAACTATGGCTACACCTTC	TRBV7-9	TRBJ1-2	NA	NA
CASSQESDTQYF	TGCGCCAGCAGCCAAGAAAGTGATACGCAGTATTTT	TRBV4-1	TRBJ2-3	NA	many
CSVGPWRGVQETQYF	TGCAGCGTCGGCCCCTGGCGGGGGGTCCAAGAGACCCAGTACTTC	TRBV29-1	TRBJ2-5	TRBD2	NA
CASSPDRGGTEAFF	TGTGCCAGCAGCCCGGACAGGGGGGGGACTGAAGCTTTCTTT	TRBV11-2	TRBJ1-1	TRBD1	few
CASSPQSATNEKLFF	TGCGCCAGCAGCCCCCAGTCAGCAACTAATGAAAAACTGTTTTTT	TRBV4-3	TRBJ1-4	NA	NA
CASSLLPGQGAHEQFF	TGCGCCAGCAGCCTCCTTCCGGGACAGGGGGCGCATGAGCAGTTCTTC	TRBV4-1	TRBJ2-1	TRBD1	NA
CASSDGVGRHGYTF	TGTGCCAGCAGCGACGGGGTGGGTAGACATGGCTACACCTTC	TRBV12-3/TRBV12-4	TRBJ1-2	NA	NA
CGCPGESGETQYF	TGTGGATGCCCGGGGGAATCTGGAGAGACCCAGTACTTC	TRBV7-6	TRBJ2-5	NA	NA
CASSKDNRDGYTF	TGTGCCAGCAGCAAAGACAACAGGGATGGCTACACCTTC	TRBV7-8	TRBJ1-2	NA	many
CASSPTGAEKLFF	TGCGCCAGCAGCCCGACAGGGGCCGAAAAACTGTTTTTT	TRBV4-1	TRBJ1-4	TRBD1	few
CASRDALAKNIQYF	TGTGCCAGCAGGGACGCGCTAGCCAAAAACATTCAGTACTTC	TRBV6-6	TRBJ2-4	NA	NA
CASGLAGGHNEQFF	TGTGCGAGCGGACTAGCGGGGGGGCACAATGAGCAGTTCTTC	TRBV7-2	TRBJ2-1	TRBD2	NA
CASSPRTVAQTQYF	TGTGCCAGCAGCCCACGGACAGTGGCACAGACCCAGTACTTC	TRBV5-6	TRBJ2-5	NA	few
CASSSTIIWTENYGYTF	TGTGCCAGCAGCTCGACCATAATTTGGACAGAGAACTATGGCTACACCTTC	TRBV7-9	TRBJ1-2	NA	few
CASSPDWTGLFEQFF	TGCGCCAGCAGCCCGGACTGGACAGGGTTGTTTGAGCAGTTCTTC	TRBV5-1	TRBJ2-1	TRBD1	many
CASSLSRGQGASSYEQYF	TGTGCCAGCAGCTTAAGCCGGGGACAGGGGGCCAGCTCCTACGAGCAGTACTTC	TRBV7-9	TRBJ2-7	TRBD1	few
CATRVPGTAYGYTF	TGTGCCACCAGGGTCCCCGGGACAGCCTATGGCTACACCTTC	TRBV15	TRBJ1-2	TRBD1	NA
CASSSSGVRAFF	TGTGCCAGCAGTTCCTCAGGGGTTAGGGCTTTCTTT	TRBV28	TRBJ1-1	NA	NA
CASSYQGASGANVLTF	TGTGCCAGCAGCTACCAGGGCGCCTCTGGGGCCAACGTCCTGACTTTC	TRBV7-8	TRBJ2-6	NA	NA
CASSYRTSFEQFF	TGTGCCAGCAGTTATAGGACTAGCTTTGAGCAGTTCTTC	TRBV6-5	TRBJ2-1	TRBD2	few
CASSSLRTNEQFF	TGTGCCAGCAGCTCCTTAAGGACCAATGAGCAGTTCTTC	TRBV11-2	TRBJ2-1	NA	NA
CASSPHIGNTIYF	TGTGCCAGCAGCCCCCACATCGGAAACACCATATATTTT	TRBV11-1	TRBJ1-3	NA	few
CSARKSAGGKTDTQYF	TGCAGTGCTAGAAAGTCTGCGGGGGGAAAGACAGATACGCAGTATTTT	TRBV20-1	TRBJ2-3	TRBD2	NA
CASRSSDSYGYTF	TGCGCCAGCAGGTCCTCGGACAGTTATGGCTACACCTTC	TRBV5-1	TRBJ1-2	NA	NA
CASTQRGQGIETQYF	TGTGCCAGCACCCAGAGGGGACAGGGAATCGAGACCCAGTACTTC	TRBV12-3/TRBV12-4	TRBJ2-5	TRBD1	few
CASSLRTGGANVLTF	TGTGCCAGCAGCCTTAGGACAGGCGGGGCCAACGTCCTGACTTTC	TRBV3-1	TRBJ2-6	TRBD1	NA
CAITPDREKPQHF	TGTGCCATCACCCCGGACAGGGAAAAGCCCCAGCATTTT	TRBV10-3	TRBJ1-5	TRBD1	few
CASSYSREGGYTF	TGTGCCAGCAGTTACTCGAGGGAAGGCGGCTACACCTTC	TRBV6-5	TRBJ1-2	NA	NA
CASSYGVSSYNEQFF	TGCGCCAGCAGTTACGGGGTCTCCTCTTACAATGAGCAGTTCTTC	TRBV5-1	TRBJ2-1	NA	few
CASQGQETQYF	TGTGCCAGCCAGGGCCAAGAGACCCAGTACTTC	TRBV7-9	TRBJ2-5	NA	many
CASSLLGDQPQHF	TGCGCCAGCAGCTTGTTGGGAGATCAGCCCCAGCATTTT	TRBV5-1	TRBJ1-5	NA	NA
CASSPSGRETQYF	TGTGCCAGCTCACCTTCGGGACGAGAGACCCAGTACTTC	TRBV18	TRBJ2-5	NA	NA
CASSYSGTSGGYEQYF	TGTGCCAGCAGTTACTCAGGGACTAGCGGGGGGTACGAGCAGTACTTC	TRBV6-6	TRBJ2-7	TRBD2	NA
CASSLDGAGELFF	TGTGCCAGCAGCTTAGATGGGGCCGGGGAGCTGTTTTTT	TRBV11-3	TRBJ2-2	NA	many
CAIYRGELYGYTF	TGTGCCATCTACAGGGGGGAGTTGTATGGCTACACCTTC	TRBV10-3	TRBJ1-2	TRBD1	few
CASSAPGQGSNTIYF	TGTGCCAGCAGTGCCCCGGGACAGGGCTCGAACACCATATATTTT	TRBV28	TRBJ1-3	TRBD1	few
CASSSSGGQRTGELFF	TGTGCCAGCAGCTCTAGCGGGGGCCAAAGGACCGGGGAGCTGTTTTTT	TRBV5-4	TRBJ2-2	TRBD2	few
CAIRDRGANSPLHF	TGTGCCATCAGAGACCGAGGGGCTAATTCACCCCTCCACTTT	TRBV10-3	TRBJ1-6	NA	NA
CSARGPGGPGTF	TGCAGTGCTAGAGGGCCGGGGGGCCCTGGCACCTTC	TRBV20-1	TRBJ1-2	NA	NA
CASSGKTGTLGETQYF	TGTGCCAGCAGCGGAAAGACAGGCACCTTAGGGGAGACCCAGTACTTC	TRBV9	TRBJ2-5	NA	many
CASRLPVWGTDTQYF	TGTGCCAGCAGGTTGCCAGTTTGGGGCACAGATACGCAGTATTTT	TRBV12-3/TRBV12-4	TRBJ2-3	NA	NA
CSVEVRRSETQYF	TGCAGCGTTGAAGTTCGAAGATCAGAGACCCAGTACTTC	TRBV29-1	TRBJ2-5	NA	NA
CASGNPTSIDTQYF	TGTGCCAGCGGCAATCCGACTAGCATCGATACGCAGTATTTT	TRBV12-3/TRBV12-4	TRBJ2-3	TRBD2	few
CASSFGGGARDTQYF	TGTGCCAGCAGTTTCGGCGGGGGGGCGAGGGATACGCAGTATTTT	TRBV12-3/TRBV12-4	TRBJ2-3	TRBD2	NA
CASAGDHNSPLHF	TGTGCCAGCGCAGGAGACCATAATTCACCCCTCCACTTT	TRBV6-6	TRBJ1-6	NA	few